The next 10 T cell receptor beta chains were all read from a single sample in a study of beta chain features in type 1 diabetes. Findings of the study overall: In all four CD4+ subsets, TCRB CDR3 length was significantly, moderately reduced in type 1 diabetes.

Every isolated RNA sample was fully reverse transcribed, so sequencing captured expressed TCRB transcripts. Some clones are missing from TCRdb's copy, which holds only in-frame ones; the method was immunoSEQ multiplex PCR. The data hold over 650,000 clones, with roughly 13% observed a single time. No antigen has been identified for these receptors. The sample was naive CD4+ T cells from blood. These receptors originate from a man aged 18-30 years with type 1 diabetes.

The V gene is TRBV5-4, the J gene TRBJ2-1; D unclear. This CDR3 has 13 amino acids. The V gene lost 4 bases and the J gene lost 8 bases, with 13 bases spanning the gap. Germline V lookup: CDR1 SGHNT, CDR2 YYREEE (reference sequence). This CDR3 is CASSGRYSHEQFF. The CDR3 DNA reads TGTGCCAGCAGCGGCCGATACAGCCATGAGCAGTTCTTC. The entire variable domain, with the rest obtained from reference TRBV5-4 and TRBJ2-1, is as follows: ETGVTQSPTHLIKTRGQQVTLRCSSQSGHNTVSWYQQALGQGPQFIFQYYREEENGRGNFPPRFSGLQFPNYSSELNVNALELDDSALYLCASSGRYSHEQFFGPGTRLTVL.

V and J are TRBV11-2 and TRBJ1-2; D might be TRBD1 (6 bases). The CDR3 totals 15 residues. CDR1 and CDR2 (germline): SGHAT, FQNNGV. V lost 5 bases to trimming and J lost 0 bases, with 13 bases between them. In nucleotides, the CDR3 is TGTGCCAGCAGCCTTCGACAGGAACCTAACTATGGCTACACCTTC. Translated, it gives CASSLRQEPNYGYTF.

The chain links TRBV5-1 to TRBJ2-5; no definite D call. This CDR3 is 13 amino acids long. Trimming took 3 bases from V and 5 from J, leaving 11 bases between them. In germline, CDR1 is SGHRS, CDR2 YFSETQ. The CDR3: CASSYRARETQYF. The CDR3 DNA reads as TGCGCCAGCAGCTACCGGGCGCGGGAGACCCAGTACTTC. Using reference TRBV5-1 and TRBJ2-5 for the parts outside the CDR3, the full variable domain is KAGVTQTPRYLIKTRGQQVTLSCSPISGHRSVSWYQQTPGQGLQFLFEYFSETQRNKGNFPGRFSGRQFSNSRSEMNVSTLELGDSALYLCASSYRARETQYFGPGTRLLVL.

In its sample, this clone was seen a few times. The V and J genes are TRBV19 and TRBJ2-1; TRBD1 aligns across 11 bases. The CDR3 runs 15 residues. V was pared by 6 bases and J by 3 bases, with 4 bases of the junction left unmatched. From germline, CDR1 is LNHDA and CDR2 SQIVND (reference sequence). In DNA, the CDR3 is TGTGCCAGTAGGGACAGGGGGCCCCGCTACAATGAGCAGTTCTTC. Its protein is CASRDRGPRYNEQFF.

This chain links TRBV21-1 with TRBJ2-4. TRBV21-1 is a documented pseudogene. The length of the CDR3 is 15 residues. CDR3 DNA sequence: TGTGCCAGCAGCAAGGGGTGGCTAGCCAAAAACATTCAGTACTTC. It specifies CASSKGWLAKNIQYF.

The chain couples TRBV14 to TRBJ2-5; D gene ambiguous. V was cut by 4 bases and J by 3 bases, with 9 bases left in between. Germline V gives CDR1 SGHDN, CDR2 FVKESK. The CDR3 contains 13 residues. CDR3 in DNA: TGTGCCAGCAGCCGGCGAAGGGAAGAGACCCAGTACTTC. Protein: CASSRRREETQYF.

In the case of this clone: Other DNA sequences in this specimen translate into the identical CDR3. The V gene is TRBV27, the J gene TRBJ1-5; D is uncertain. V was clipped by 3 bases and J by 4 bases, with 4 bases between them. Germline CDR1 MNHEY, CDR2 SMNVEV (reference sequence). This CDR3 has 12 residues. In nucleotides, the CDR3 is TGTGCCAGCAGTTTTGTTAATCAGCCCCAGCATTTT. It yields the protein CASSFVNQPQHF.

J is TRBJ2-3 and V is TRBV7-2; a possible D gene is TRBD2 (5 bases). The germline V gene encodes CDR1 SGHTA and CDR2 FQGNSA. This CDR3 contains 12 residues. Trimming pared 1 base from V and 10 bases from J, leaving 9 bases between. DNA for the CDR3: TGTGCCAGCAGCTTAGTCCTAGCCGCGCAGTATTTT. Amino acid sequence: CASSLVLAAQYF. The whole variable domain, remainder taken from reference TRBV7-2 and TRBJ2-3, is GAGVSQSPSNKVTEKGKDVELRCDPISGHTALYWYRQSLGQGLEFLIYFQGNSAPDKSGLPSDRFSAERTGGSVSTLTIQRTQQEDSAVYLCASSLVLAAQYFGPGTRLTVL.

This clone has a handful of counts. The rearrangement joins TRBV28 to TRBJ1-3; D is unresolved. Germline assignment: CDR1 MDHEN and CDR2 SYDVKM. With 8 bases removed from V and 0 bases from J, the gap between germline ends came to 8 bases. The CDR3 loop spans 13 amino acids. The CDR3 loop reads CASQTISGNTIYF. The CDR3 coding sequence is TGTGCCAGCCAGACAATCTCTGGAAACACCATATATTTT.

The chain joins TRBV5-1 to TRBJ1-1, with D maybe TRBD1 (5 bases). V gave up 0 bases and J gave up 0 bases, with 9 bases separating them. Germline-derived CDR1 and CDR2 are SGHRS and YFSETQ. CDR3 length: 15 amino acids. CDR3: CASSLGQPLNTEAFF. The CDR3 nucleotides read TGCGCCAGCAGCTTGGGACAGCCACTGAACACTGAAGCTTTCTTT. Together with reference TRBV5-1 and TRBJ1-1, the CDR3 gives the full variable domain: KAGVTQTPRYLIKTRGQQVTLSCSPISGHRSVSWYQQTPGQGLQFLFEYFSETQRNKGNFPGRFSGRQFSNSRSEMNVSTLELGDSALYLCASSLGQPLNTEAFFGQGTRLTVV.